The present T cell receptor beta chain was sequenced within a study of regulatory T cells in long-lasting Graves disease. Trimming stripped 7 bases from V and 4 bases from J, with 11 bases between. The germline V gene has CDR1 LGHNT and CDR2 FRNRAP. The CDR3 is 13 amino acids. Time point meaning: newly diagnosed GD, antithyroid drugs for less than 3 months. RNA extracted from PBMCs served as the sequencing template. CDR3 regions were amplified by Arm-PCR using iRepertoire HTBI primers to build TCR beta libraries. In TCRdb, the multiplex PCR reads were re-called with MiXCR into one record per CDR3 protein. The data show 450,000 to 700,000 distinct CDR3 sequences, less than 15% seen once. The same data also contributed to another study, on T cells in Graves' hyperthyroidism and ophthalmopathy.

V is TRBV12-5 and J is TRBJ2-1; no reliable D call. The input for sequencing was peripheral blood mononuclear cells (PBMCs), taken at new diagnosis, from a patient treated with antithyroid drugs. The receptor was derived from a man aged 25-45 years with Graves disease. CDR3 sequence reads: CASAFPPYNEQFF. The CDR3 nucleotides are TGTGCTAGTGCCTTTCCCCCATACAATGAGCAGTTCTTC.